This TCR beta chain was identified in a study of read filtering for tumor transcriptome and immune sequencing. At the level of the study: RNA-seq yielded only roughly 75 to 1273 TCR reads, IR-seq about 4.05 to 11 million. Broader study findings: Sorted CD138-negative bone marrow cells were not purified T cells.

The library was built from about 370 ng RNA with molecular barcoded adaptors for alpha/delta and beta/gamma chains. TCRdb reprocessed the reads via MiXCR and lists one record per CDR3 protein. The sample consists of tens of thousands of distinct CDR3 sequences, about a fifth of them appearing once. At least ten counts were recorded for this clonotype. Its antigen is not known. The TCR originated in a donor at least 40 years old with multiple myeloma. Sequenced input: a population of CD138-negative cells sorted from bone marrow.

The CDR3 loop reads CASSPAARGSSGSNEQFF. CDR3 nucleotide sequence: TGTGCCAGCAGCCCCGCGGCGCGTGGGTCTAGCGGGTCCAATGAGCAGTTCTTC. The chain carries TRBV11-2 and TRBJ2-1; 8 nucleotides agree with TRBD2. The germline CDR1 and CDR2 sequences are SGHAT and FQNNGV. Germline trimming cut 5 bases from V and 6 bases from J; bases unmatched to any gene: 18. The CDR3 extends over 18 amino acids.